These 14 T cell receptor beta chains share one sample of origin, sequenced in a study of T-cell reconstitution after alpha-beta-depleted transplantation in children. Unique molecular identifiers tagged the TCRbeta library. TCRdb processed the PCR reads anew with MiXCR; each CDR3 protein has one entry. The data show about 540,000 distinct CDR3 sequences, around 17% seen once. Source: PBMCs from the stem cell graft donor, taken from the stem cell graft. All receptors derive from a human donor who donated a stem cell graft to a child with acute lymphoblastic leukemia.

This chain uses TRBV7-9 with TRBJ2-7; 9 nucleotides line up with TRBD1. The CDR3 extends over 15 amino acids. Germline CDR1 is SEHNR and CDR2 is FQNEAQ (reference sequence). The V gene end was trimmed by 3 bases and the J gene end by 4 bases; junction bases not matched to a gene: 7. CDR3 nucleotide sequence: TGTGCCAGCAGCTTCGGACAGGGGAGATTGTACGAGCAGTACTTC. Its translation is CASSFGQGRLYEQYF.

The chain carries TRBV15 and TRBJ2-2; D tentatively fits TRBD1 or TRBD2 (5 bases each). Looked up from germline, CDR1 is LNHNV and CDR2 is YYDKDF (reference sequence). The CDR3 contains 15 residues. Trimming stripped 5 bases from V and 6 bases from J, with 16 bases between. CDR3 protein: CATSGGIRGPGELFF. The CDR3 DNA sequence: TGTGCCACCAGCGGAGGCATTAGGGGTCCCGGGGAGCTGTTTTTT.

The chain employs TRBV5-1 and TRBJ2-3; no clear D gene. The CDR3 covers 14 residues. V shed 4 bases and J shed 2 bases, with 11 bases lying between them. The germline V gene has CDR1 SGHRS and CDR2 YFSETQ. CDR3 sequence reads: CASSSEGFTDTQYF. The DNA of the CDR3 is TGCGCCAGCAGCAGTGAAGGGTTCACAGATACGCAGTATTTT. The whole variable domain, remainder taken from reference TRBV5-1 and TRBJ2-3, is KAGVTQTPRYLIKTRGQQVTLSCSPISGHRSVSWYQQTPGQGLQFLFEYFSETQRNKGNFPGRFSGRQFSNSRSEMNVSTLELGDSALYLCASSSEGFTDTQYFGPGTRLTVL.

This clonotype was detected a few times. The V call is TRBV9, the J call TRBJ1-4; D unresolved. The V gene's germline CDR1 is SGDLS and CDR2 YYNGEE. The V end was cut by 3 bases, the J end by 4 bases, with 10 bases between. This CDR3 region has 14 residues. CDR3 sequence (DNA): TGTGCCAGCAGCGGAGACCAGTTTAATGAAAAACTGTTTTTT. Amino acid sequence: CASSGDQFNEKLFF.

The chain recombines TRBV6-1 with TRBJ1-1; TRBD1 matches at 11 bases. The junction had 11 bases not matched to a gene; V was cut back by 6 bases and J by 5 bases. Germline CDR1 is MNHNS and CDR2 is SASEGT. This CDR3 region has 16 residues. In DNA form, the CDR3 reads TGTGCCAGCAGCATCGGACAGGGGGCGAGGGGTACTGAAGCTTTCTTT. It encodes CASSIGQGARGTEAFF.

The V and J genes are TRBV5-1 and TRBJ2-3; TRBD2 matches 10 bases. Germline V gene lookup returns CDR1 SGHRS and CDR2 YFSETQ. There are 15 residues in the CDR3. V shed 4 bases, J shed 4 bases, and the junction held 6 bases outside the gene matches. The CDR3, as DNA: TGCGCCAGCAGCGTACCTAGCGGGAGCCCAGATACGCAGTATTTT. It translates to CASSVPSGSPDTQYF.

This clonotype turned up a few times. The V gene is TRBV6-1, the J gene TRBJ2-1; D might be TRBD2 (5 bases). CDR3 length equals 15 residues. The V gene lost 8 bases and the J gene lost 5 bases, with 19 bases spanning the gap. In germline, CDR1 is MNHNS, CDR2 SASEGT. CDR3 DNA: TGTGCCAGCTCCGTCGGGGTGACGGGGAACAATGAGCAGTTCTTC. The encoded protein is CASSVGVTGNNEQFF.

V usage is TRBV20-1 and J usage is TRBJ2-7, with 8 bases that match TRBD1. Germline V gene sequence: CDR1 DFQATT, CDR2 SNEGSKA (reference sequence). Trimming cost V 6 bases and J 2 bases; bases outside gene matches: 9. The CDR3 is made up of 14 amino acids. CDR3: CSAVDRGKAYEQYF. The CDR3 coding sequence is TGCAGTGCCGTCGACAGGGGAAAGGCCTACGAGCAGTACTTC.

This clonotype was recorded a few times. The chain combines TRBV5-1 with TRBJ1-5, with TRBD1 matching over 7 bases. The ends lost 5 bases at V and 5 bases at J; junction bases unmatched: 4. The CDR3 is 13 residues long. Per germline, CDR1 SGHRS and CDR2 YFSETQ. The CDR3 loop is CASSRDSDQPQHF. CDR3 nucleotides: TGCGCCAGCAGTCGGGACAGCGATCAGCCCCAGCATTTT.

This clonotype was detected a few times. The V and J genes are TRBV5-1 and TRBJ2-5, with a weak D call TRBD2 (6 bases). This CDR3 contains 15 residues. Per the germline V gene, CDR1 is SGHRS and CDR2 is YFSETQ. V shed 3 bases and J shed 9 bases, with 21 bases lying between them. The CDR3 reads CASSWGTDLREAQYF. The CDR3 DNA follows: TGCGCCAGCAGCTGGGGGACTGATTTGAGGGAGGCCCAGTACTTC.

This clonotype was recorded once. The chain combines TRBV15 with TRBJ2-3; 7 positions match TRBD1. V shed 0 bases, J shed 0 bases, and the junction held 6 bases outside the gene matches. This CDR3 region has 17 residues. The germline CDR1 and CDR2 sequences are LNHNV and YYDKDF (reference sequence). CDR3 DNA sequence: TGTGCCACCAGCAGAGAGCCCCCGGGACAGAGCACAGATACGCAGTATTTT. Translated, it gives CATSREPPGQSTDTQYF.

This clonotype was observed a handful of times. This sequence joins TRBV6-1 and TRBJ2-5; either TRBD1 or TRBD2 may supply D (5 bases each). Looked up from germline, CDR1 is MNHNS and CDR2 is SASEGT. V lost 5 bases to trimming and J lost 2 bases, with 12 bases between them. The CDR3 is made up of 14 amino acids. This CDR3 reads CASSSPGRQETQYF. Here the CDR3 DNA reads TGTGCCAGCAGTAGTCCGGGACGGCAAGAGACCCAGTACTTC.

The V gene is TRBV5-1, the J gene TRBJ2-4; 9 bases match TRBD2. The CDR3 runs 15 residues. Germline V CDR1 and CDR2: SGHRS, YFSETQ. V shed 3 bases, J shed 9 bases, and the junction held 10 bases outside the gene matches. The CDR3 reads CASSSSSGTSGIQYF. The CDR3, as DNA: TGCGCCAGCAGCTCTTCTAGCGGGACCTCGGGCATTCAGTACTTC.

This chain links TRBV29-1 with TRBJ2-4; a weak D match, TRBD2 (6 bases). Germline V gene data show CDR1 as SQVTM and CDR2 as ANQGSEA. V was shortened by 2 bases and J by 1 base, with 12 bases between the two germline ends. The CDR3 contains 15 residues. DNA for the CDR3: TGCAGCGTTGAATCTCCGGGGACTGCCAAAAACATTCAGTACTTC. This gives the protein CSVESPGTAKNIQYF.